Below, 25 T cell receptor beta chains from the same sample are listed, as sequenced in a study of blood T cell repertoires in COVID-19. Some clones are missing from TCRdb's copy, which holds only in-frame ones; the method was immunoSEQ multiplex PCR. This sample yields more than 150,000 clones, of which approximately 84% are seen a single time; roughly 6.3% belongs to the top ten. Material for sequencing was peripheral blood. The receptors here all came from a human donor in a cohort sampled during active COVID-19.

This rearrangement joins TRBV5-4 to TRBJ2-5; 12 positions match TRBD2. V shed 4 bases, J shed 4 bases, and the junction held 8 bases outside the gene matches. The CDR3 loop spans 16 amino acids. Germline V gene sequence: CDR1 SGHNT, CDR2 YYREEE (reference sequence). CDR3 sequence: CASSPRLAGDGETQYF. In DNA form, the CDR3 reads TGTGCCAGCAGCCCCAGACTAGCGGGGGATGGAGAGACCCAGTACTTC.

The CDR3 reads CAWSTRQAQYF. In nucleotides, the CDR3 is TGTGCCTGGAGCACCCGCCAGGCCCAGTACTTC. The chain recombines TRBV30 with TRBJ2-5; no definite D call. The length of the CDR3 is 11 residues. The germline V and J ends were trimmed by 3 bases and 9 bases, with 11 bases remaining between them. The germline CDR1 and CDR2 sequences are GTSNPN and SVGIG (reference sequence).

The chain is built from TRBV21-1 and TRBJ1-1; the table's D call, TRBD1, has no DNA check behind it. TRBV21-1 counts as a pseudogene. The CDR3 is 15 amino acids. Here the CDR3 reads CASSKTHRGGTEAFF. Written as DNA, the CDR3 is TGTGCCAGCAGCAAAACACACAGGGGGGGGACTGAAGCTTTCTTT.

The genes are TRBV21-1 and TRBJ1-1; TRBD1, as called in the table, went unchecked against the DNA. TRBV21-1 is marked as a pseudogene. The CDR3 has 14 amino acids. The CDR3 protein is CASSKGLTTGEAFF. The CDR3 bases are TGTGCCAGCAGCAAAGGTCTTACGACAGGTGAAGCTTTCTTT.

The V gene is TRBV7-9, the J gene TRBJ2-7; weak D call: TRBD2 (5 bases). This CDR3 region has 17 residues. The germline V and J ends were trimmed by 0 bases and 1 base, with 16 bases remaining between them. Germline lookup yields CDR1 SEHNR and CDR2 FQNEAQ (reference sequence). Here the CDR3 DNA reads TGTGCCAGCAGCTTAGCCGACCGAGGACTGGAATCCTACGAGCAGTACTTC. Residues: CASSLADRGLESYEQYF.

This clone was found a few times. The chain carries TRBV12-5 and TRBJ2-6, with D perhaps matching TRBD1 (5 bases). The CDR3 runs to 13 residues. From germline, CDR1 is LGHNT and CDR2 FRNRAP. The CDR3 loop reads CATAGSGANVLTF. The DNA of the CDR3 is TGTGCCACAGCAGGGTCAGGGGCCAACGTCCTGACTTTC.

CDR3 in DNA: TGTGCCTGGAGTGCGGACACAGGAGACTACGAGCAGTACTTC. Its translation is CAWSADTGDYEQYF. This chain joins TRBV30 and TRBJ2-7, with a weak D call TRBD1 (5 bases). Per the germline V gene, CDR1 is GTSNPN and CDR2 is SVGIG (reference sequence). Trimming pared 1 base from V and 3 bases from J, leaving 13 bases between. The CDR3 totals 14 residues. Combining the CDR3 with reference TRBV30 and TRBJ2-7 gives the whole variable domain SQTIHQWPATLVQPVGSPLSLECTVEGTSNPNLYWYRQAAGRGLQLLFYSVGIGQISSEVPQNLSASRPQDRQFILSSKKLLLSDSGFYLCAWSADTGDYEQYFGPGTRLTVT.

The J gene is TRBJ2-7, the V gene TRBV5-1, with D perhaps TRBD2 (5 bases). The CDR3 is 15 amino acids. In germline, CDR1 is SGHRS, CDR2 YFSETQ. The V and J ends lost 4 bases and 0 bases respectively, with 14 bases between them. In DNA form, the CDR3 reads TGCGCCAGCAGCCCTGGACTGACAAGCTCCTACGAGCAGTACTTC. Protein product: CASSPGLTSSYEQYF.

The gene calls are TRBV6-5 and TRBJ2-7, with no clear D. The V gene lost 4 bases and the J gene lost 2 bases, with 9 bases spanning the gap. Germline CDR1 and CDR2: MNHEY and SVGAGI. The CDR3 has 13 residues. The CDR3 region is CASSSTATYEQYF. CDR3 sequence (DNA): TGTGCCAGCAGTTCAACAGCTACCTACGAGCAGTACTTC.

Here the CDR3 DNA reads TGTGCCAGCATGCCCTCCCGGGTCCCGAATGAAAAACTGTTTTTT. Protein product: CASMPSRVPNEKLFF. The V gene is TRBV2, the J gene TRBJ1-4; D not certain. Deletions cut 7 bases from V and 5 bases from J, with 17 bases between. Germline lookup yields CDR1 SNHLY and CDR2 FYNNEI. The CDR3 length is 15 residues. Combining the CDR3 with reference TRBV2 and TRBJ1-4 gives the whole variable domain EPEVTQTPSHQVTQMGQEVILRCVPISNHLYFYWYRQILGQKVEFLVSFYNNEISEKSEIFDDQFSVERPDGSNFTLKIRSTKLEDSAMYFCASMPSRVPNEKLFFGSGTQLSVL.

The gene calls are TRBV15 and TRBJ1-4; D is perhaps TRBD1 (6 bases). The germline CDR1 and CDR2 sequences are LNHNV and YYDKDF (reference sequence). This CDR3 has 19 amino acids. Trimming shortened V by 0 bases and J by 0 bases, and 17 bases separated the two germline ends. In nucleotides, the CDR3 is TGTGCCACCAGCAGAGATCGTCGACAGGCTGCAGCAACTAATGAAAAACTGTTTTTT. It specifies CATSRDRRQAAATNEKLFF.

This rearrangement joins TRBV5-1 to TRBJ2-2; tentatively, D is TRBD1 (6 bases). The V gene lost 0 bases and the J gene lost 6 bases, with 18 bases spanning the gap. Germline CDR1 is SGHRS and CDR2 is YFSETQ. This CDR3 is 17 amino acids long. The CDR3 is CASSLAVGQPWAGELFF. The CDR3 DNA reads TGCGCCAGCAGCTTGGCCGTCGGACAGCCCTGGGCCGGGGAGCTGTTTTTT. Variable domain in full (rest from reference TRBV5-1 and TRBJ2-2): KAGVTQTPRYLIKTRGQQVTLSCSPISGHRSVSWYQQTPGQGLQFLFEYFSETQRNKGNFPGRFSGRQFSNSRSEMNVSTLELGDSALYLCASSLAVGQPWAGELFFGEGSRLTVL.

The rearrangement joins TRBV30 to TRBJ1-2; D is perhaps TRBD1 (5 bases). This CDR3 region has 12 residues. CDR1 and CDR2 from the germline V gene are GTSNPN and SVGIG (reference sequence). Trimming pared 0 bases from V and 8 bases from J, leaving 10 bases between. The CDR3: CAWSVGPRGYTF. CDR3 nucleotide sequence: TGTGCCTGGAGTGTGGGGCCTCGGGGCTACACCTTC. Supplemented by reference TRBV30 and TRBJ1-2, the full variable domain reads SQTIHQWPATLVQPVGSPLSLECTVEGTSNPNLYWYRQAAGRGLQLLFYSVGIGQISSEVPQNLSASRPQDRQFILSSKKLLLSDSGFYLCAWSVGPRGYTFGSGTRLTVV.

The chain uses TRBV9 and TRBJ1-6; perhaps TRBD1 as D (5 bases). V was shortened by 4 bases and J by 3 bases, with 11 bases between the two germline ends. The germline V gene has CDR1 SGDLS and CDR2 YYNGEE. The CDR3 covers 15 residues. The CDR3 here is CASSPTGGYNSPLHF. DNA of the CDR3: TGTGCCAGCAGCCCCACCGGGGGCTATAATTCACCCCTCCACTTT.

V gene TRBV15 combines with J gene TRBJ1-2; 10 nucleotides line up with TRBD1. V lost 2 bases, J lost 6 bases, and 9 bases stayed unmatched. From germline, CDR1 is LNHNV and CDR2 YYDKDF (reference sequence). The length of the CDR3 is 16 residues. The CDR3 DNA reads as TGTGCCACCAGCAGAATAACCGGGACAGGGGCGGATGGCTACACCTTC. This gives the protein CATSRITGTGADGYTF.

This rearrangement joins TRBV4-2 to TRBJ2-1; D unclear. Germline CDR1 and CDR2: LGHNA and YNFKEQ. This CDR3 region has 12 residues. Deletions cut 0 bases from V and 10 bases from J, with 7 bases between. The CDR3 DNA reads TGTGCCAGCAGCCAAGATTCCGGGGAGCAGTTCTTC. Amino acid sequence: CASSQDSGEQFF.

With regard to this clone: In the same sample, other DNA sequences code for this CDR3. The genes are TRBV25-1 and TRBJ1-5; unclear D gene. The CDR3 extends over 14 amino acids. With 1 base removed from V and 2 bases from J, the gap between germline ends came to 6 bases. Germline values: CDR1 MGHDK, CDR2 SYGVNS. The CDR3 DNA is TGTGCCAGCAGTGAATTCGGGGGCAATCAGCCCCAGCATTTT. This translates into CASSEFGGNQPQHF.

The chain is built from TRBV7-2 and TRBJ2-7, with D unclear. Trimming took 5 bases from V and 2 from J, leaving 10 bases between them. CDR1 SGHTA and CDR2 FQGNSA come from the germline V gene. CDR3 length equals 13 residues. CDR3 DNA sequence: TGTGCCAGCAGCCTAGTAGTCCCCTACGAGCAGTACTTC. It specifies CASSLVVPYEQYF.

J is TRBJ2-7 and V is TRBV7-9, with 11 nucleotides matching TRBD1. V shed 5 bases, J shed 5 bases, and the junction held 5 bases outside the gene matches. The CDR3 runs to 14 residues. Germline CDR1 reads SEHNR; CDR2 reads FQNEAQ (reference sequence). The CDR3 here is CASSATGQGDEQYF. DNA for the CDR3: TGTGCCAGCAGCGCGACGGGACAGGGGGACGAGCAGTACTTC. Looking up the rest from reference TRBV7-9 and TRBJ2-7 gives the full variable domain: DTGVSQNPRHKITKRGQNVTFRCDPISEHNRLYWYRQTLGQGPEFLTYFQNEAQLEKSRLLSDRFSAERPKGSFSTLEIQRTEQGDSAMYLCASSATGQGDEQYFGPGTRLTVT.

This rearrangement joins TRBV14 to TRBJ2-2; D is perhaps TRBD2 (6 bases). The germline V gene encodes CDR1 SGHDN and CDR2 FVKESK. CDR3 size: 14 residues. V was cut by 6 bases and J by 6 bases, with 14 bases left in between. In DNA form, the CDR3 reads TGTGCCAGCAGGGGTGGAGGGGCCCCCGGGGAGCTGTTTTTT. Translation gives CASRGGGAPGELFF.

This clone turned up a few times. The chain links TRBV20-1 to TRBJ1-5, with D perhaps matching TRBD1 (6 bases). V lost 3 bases to trimming and J lost 4 bases, with 13 bases between them. The CDR3 runs to 14 residues. The germline V gene has CDR1 DFQATT and CDR2 SNEGSKA (reference sequence). In DNA form, the CDR3 reads TGCAGTGCTAGTACGGGACACACTAATCAGCCCCAGCATTTT. Amino acids: CSASTGHTNQPQHF.

The V call is TRBV2, the J call TRBJ2-3, with TRBD1 as a possible D gene (5 bases). V lost 0 bases and J 14 bases, leaving 12 bases between the germline ends. CDR1 and CDR2 (germline): SNHLY, FYNNEI. This CDR3 is 12 amino acids long. In nucleotides, the CDR3 is TGTGCCAGCAGTGAAGCGGAGACAGTGCGGTATTTT. Its protein is CASSEAETVRYF.

This chain connects TRBV2 to TRBJ1-4; 11 bases agree with TRBD1. The V segment lost 4 bases and the J segment 10 bases; nucleotides outside the gene matches: 8. Germline CDR1 and CDR2: SNHLY and FYNNEI. This CDR3 is 15 amino acids long. CDR3 residues: CASSGQLGTGGKLFF. In nucleotides, the CDR3 is TGTGCCAGCAGTGGTCAATTAGGGACAGGGGGAAAACTGTTTTTT.

The chain links TRBV7-9 to TRBJ2-7; unclear D gene. Germline CDR1 is SEHNR and CDR2 is FQNEAQ (reference sequence). Between the trimmed V and J ends, which lost 3 bases and 6 bases, there was a span of 12 bases. CDR3 length: 13 residues. In nucleotides, the CDR3 is TGTGCCAGCAGCTTTCCCAGGTTGAGCGAGCAGTACTTC. Residues: CASSFPRLSEQYF. The variable domain in full, completed from reference TRBV7-9 and TRBJ2-7, reads DTGVSQNPRHKITKRGQNVTFRCDPISEHNRLYWYRQTLGQGPEFLTYFQNEAQLEKSRLLSDRFSAERPKGSFSTLEIQRTEQGDSAMYLCASSFPRLSEQYFGPGTRLTVT.

The chain uses TRBV7-9 and TRBJ1-1, with TRBD1 identical over 8 bases. After removal of 7 bases from V and 6 bases from J, the junction contained 7 bases not matched to a gene. CDR1 is SEHNR and CDR2 is FQNEAQ in the germline V gene (reference sequence). There are 13 residues in the CDR3. DNA for the CDR3: TGTGCCAGCACCATTCGACAGGGGTCTGAAGCTTTCTTT. It yields the protein CASTIRQGSEAFF.